The T cell receptor (beta chain) under discussion was sequenced for a study of control samples from healthy donors and cancer patients. Clones were read by immunoSEQ multiplex PCR, and TCRdb kept only the in-frame ones, dropping some. Found here are 54,000 or so clones, roughly 94% of them singletons; the top ten hold about 2.4%. The CDR3 has 18 amino acids. The V gene end was trimmed by 5 bases and the J gene end by 3 bases; junction bases not matched to a gene: 16. From germline, CDR1 is SNHLY and CDR2 FYNNEI. This chain connects TRBV2 to TRBJ1-5, with 7 bases identical to TRBD1. The sequence was collected from a man younger than 40 in good health. The sequenced material came from blood. CDR3 sequence (DNA): TGTGCCAGCAGTCTCCCCCCCAGGGGGGTGAGGAACAATCAGCCCCAGCATTTT. Amino acid sequence: CASSLPPRGVRNNQPQHF.